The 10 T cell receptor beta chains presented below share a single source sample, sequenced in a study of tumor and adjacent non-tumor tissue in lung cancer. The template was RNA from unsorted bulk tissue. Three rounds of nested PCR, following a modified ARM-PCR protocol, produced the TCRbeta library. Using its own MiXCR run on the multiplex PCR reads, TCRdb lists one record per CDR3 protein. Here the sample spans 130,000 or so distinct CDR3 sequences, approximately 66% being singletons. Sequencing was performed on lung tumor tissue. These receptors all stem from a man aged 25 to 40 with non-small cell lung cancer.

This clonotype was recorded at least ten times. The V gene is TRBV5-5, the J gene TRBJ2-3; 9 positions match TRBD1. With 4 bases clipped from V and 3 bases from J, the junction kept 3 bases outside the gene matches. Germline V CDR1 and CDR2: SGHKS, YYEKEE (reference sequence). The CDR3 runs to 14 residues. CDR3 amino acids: CASSTGQGTDTQYF. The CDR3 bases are TGTGCCAGCAGCACGGGACAGGGTACAGATACGCAGTATTTT.

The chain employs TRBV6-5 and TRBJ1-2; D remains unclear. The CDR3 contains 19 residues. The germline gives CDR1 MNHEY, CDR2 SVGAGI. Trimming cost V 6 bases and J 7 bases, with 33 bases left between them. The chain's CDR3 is CASRRYEDSHFPLDLGYTF. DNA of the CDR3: TGTGCCAGCAGACGGTACGAGGATTCACACTTCCCACTTGACCTTGGCTACACCTTC.

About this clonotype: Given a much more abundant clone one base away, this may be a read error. CDR3 amino acids: CVSRAGPATYEQYF. DNA for the CDR3: TGTGTCAGCAGGGCGGGTCCCGCAACCTACGAGCAGTACTTC. This chain uses TRBV12-3 or TRBV12-4 with TRBJ2-7; D tentatively reads TRBD1 or TRBD2 (5 bases each). The CDR3 sequence is 14 residues long.

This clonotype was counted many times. Here the CDR3 reads CASSRGETGGEDTQYF. As DNA, the CDR3 is TGTGCCAGCAGCCGCGGGGAGACAGGGGGCGAGGATACGCAGTATTTT. The rearrangement joins TRBV5-6 to TRBJ2-3, with TRBD1 matching 10 bases. The junction had 11 bases not matched to a gene; V was cut back by 4 bases and J by 6 bases. The CDR3 extends over 16 amino acids. Germline V lookup: CDR1 SGHDT, CDR2 YYEEEE.

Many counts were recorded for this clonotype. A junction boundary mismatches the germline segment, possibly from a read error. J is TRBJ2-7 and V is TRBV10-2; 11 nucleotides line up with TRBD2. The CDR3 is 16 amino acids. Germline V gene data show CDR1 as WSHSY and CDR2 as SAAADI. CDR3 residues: CASRGGTSGWSGEQCF. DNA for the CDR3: TGCGCCAGCAGGGGAGGGACTAGCGGATGGTCGGGAGAGCAGTGCTTC.

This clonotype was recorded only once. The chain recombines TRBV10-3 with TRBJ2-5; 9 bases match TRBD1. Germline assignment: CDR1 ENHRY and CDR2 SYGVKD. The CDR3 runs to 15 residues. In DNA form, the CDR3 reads TGTGCGATCTGTGAGACGAGGACAGGGGAAGAGACCCAGTACTTC. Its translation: CAICETRTGEETQYF.

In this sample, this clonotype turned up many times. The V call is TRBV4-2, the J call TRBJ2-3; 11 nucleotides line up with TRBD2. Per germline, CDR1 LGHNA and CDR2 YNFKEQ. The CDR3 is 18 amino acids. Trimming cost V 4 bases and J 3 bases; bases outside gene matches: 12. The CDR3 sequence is CASSPLAGGQGSTDTQYF. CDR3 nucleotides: TGTGCCAGCAGCCCCCTAGCGGGGGGACAGGGATCGACAGATACGCAGTATTTT.

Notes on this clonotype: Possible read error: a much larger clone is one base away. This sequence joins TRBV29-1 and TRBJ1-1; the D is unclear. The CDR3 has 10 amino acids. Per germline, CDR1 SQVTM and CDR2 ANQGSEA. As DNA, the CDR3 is TGCAGCGGAGGAGAGGAAGAAGATTTCTTT. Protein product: CSGGEEEDFF.

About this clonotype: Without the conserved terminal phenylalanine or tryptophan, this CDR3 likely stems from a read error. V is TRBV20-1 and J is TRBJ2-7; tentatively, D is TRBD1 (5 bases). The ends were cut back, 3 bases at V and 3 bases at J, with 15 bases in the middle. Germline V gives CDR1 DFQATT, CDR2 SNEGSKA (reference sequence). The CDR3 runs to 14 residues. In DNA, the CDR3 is TGCAGTGCTAGGAACGACAGAGCAGGCTACGAGCAGTACATC. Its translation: CSARNDRAGYEQYI.

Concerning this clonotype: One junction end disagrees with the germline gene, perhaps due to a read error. CDR3 coding DNA: TGTGTCAGCAGCTTAACTGGTACGGAGACCCAGTACTTC. Translation gives CVSSLTGTETQYF. This chain links TRBV7-2 with TRBJ2-5; D gene ambiguous. Per the germline V gene, CDR1 is SGHTA and CDR2 is FQGNSA. This CDR3 has 13 residues. The full variable domain, with the rest looked up from reference TRBV7-2 and TRBJ2-5, is GAGVSQSPSNKVTEKGKDVELRCDPISGHTALYWYRQSLGQGLEFLIYFQGNSAPDKSGLPSDRFSAERTGGSVSTLTIQRTQQEDSAVYLCVSSLTGTETQYFGPGTRLLVL.